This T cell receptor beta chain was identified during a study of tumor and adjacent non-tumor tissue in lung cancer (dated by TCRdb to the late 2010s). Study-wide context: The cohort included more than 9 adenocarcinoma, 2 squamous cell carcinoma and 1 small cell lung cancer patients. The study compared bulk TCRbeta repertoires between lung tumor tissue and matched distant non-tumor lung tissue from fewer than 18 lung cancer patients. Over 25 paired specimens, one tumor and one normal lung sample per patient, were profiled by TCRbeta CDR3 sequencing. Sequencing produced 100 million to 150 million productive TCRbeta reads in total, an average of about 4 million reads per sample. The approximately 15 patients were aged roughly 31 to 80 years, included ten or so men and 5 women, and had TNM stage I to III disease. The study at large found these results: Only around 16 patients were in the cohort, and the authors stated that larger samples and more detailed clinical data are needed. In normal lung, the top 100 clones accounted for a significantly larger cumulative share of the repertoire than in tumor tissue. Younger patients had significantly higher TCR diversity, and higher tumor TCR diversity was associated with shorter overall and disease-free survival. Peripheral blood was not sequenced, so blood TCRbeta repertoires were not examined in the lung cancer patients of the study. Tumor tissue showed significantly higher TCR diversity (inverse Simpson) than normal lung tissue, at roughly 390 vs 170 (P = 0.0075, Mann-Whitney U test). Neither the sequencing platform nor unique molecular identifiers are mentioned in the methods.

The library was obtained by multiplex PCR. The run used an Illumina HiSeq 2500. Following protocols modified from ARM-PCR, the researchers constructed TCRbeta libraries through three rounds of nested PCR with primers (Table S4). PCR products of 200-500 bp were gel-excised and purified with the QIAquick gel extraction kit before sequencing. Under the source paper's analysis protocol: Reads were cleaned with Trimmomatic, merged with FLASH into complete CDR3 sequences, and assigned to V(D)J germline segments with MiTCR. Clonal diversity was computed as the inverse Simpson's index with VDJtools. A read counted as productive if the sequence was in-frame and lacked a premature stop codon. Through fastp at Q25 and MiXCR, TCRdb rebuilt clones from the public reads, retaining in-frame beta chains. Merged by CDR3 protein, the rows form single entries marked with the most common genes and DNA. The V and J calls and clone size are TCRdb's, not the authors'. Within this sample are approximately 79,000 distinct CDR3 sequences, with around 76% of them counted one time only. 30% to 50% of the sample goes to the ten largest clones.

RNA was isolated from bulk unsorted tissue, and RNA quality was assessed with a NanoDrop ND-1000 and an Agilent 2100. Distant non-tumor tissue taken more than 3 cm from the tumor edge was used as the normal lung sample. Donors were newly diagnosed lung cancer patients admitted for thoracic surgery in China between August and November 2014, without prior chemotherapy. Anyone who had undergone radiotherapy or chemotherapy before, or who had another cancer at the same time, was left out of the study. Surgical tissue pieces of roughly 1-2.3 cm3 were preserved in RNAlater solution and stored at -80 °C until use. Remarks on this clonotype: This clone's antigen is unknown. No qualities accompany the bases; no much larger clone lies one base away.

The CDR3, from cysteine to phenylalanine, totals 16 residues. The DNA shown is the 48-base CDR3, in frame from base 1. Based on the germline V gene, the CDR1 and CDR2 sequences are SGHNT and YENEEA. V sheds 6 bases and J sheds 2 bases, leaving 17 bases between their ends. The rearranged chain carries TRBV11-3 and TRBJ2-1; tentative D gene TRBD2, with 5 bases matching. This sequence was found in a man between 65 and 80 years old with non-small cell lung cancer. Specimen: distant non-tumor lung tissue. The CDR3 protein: CASSLASGMAYNEQFF. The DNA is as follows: TGTGCCAGCAGTTTGGCCTCCGGGATGGCCTACAATGAGCAGTTCTTC. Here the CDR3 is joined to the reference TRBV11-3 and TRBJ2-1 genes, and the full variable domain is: EAGVVQSPRYKIIEKKQPVAFWCNPISGHNTLYWYLQNLGQGPELLIRYENEEAVDDSQLPKDRFSAERLKGVDSTLKIQPAELGDSAVYLCASSLASGMAYNEQFFGPGTRLTVL.